The 10 T cell receptor beta chains below all came from one sample that was sequenced in a study of blood T cells in healthy people across ages. Together with a sample-barcoded 5' primer, a J-beta primer mix was included in a second PCR lasting roughly 6 to 12 cycles. TCRdb independently ran MiXCR on the 5' RACE reads; one entry per CDR3 protein. The sample lists about 830,000 distinct CDR3 sequences, roughly 50% seen once, with 20% to 25% in the top ten. Sample: blood. Source of these receptors: a man aged 30-40 years in good health.

The rearrangement joins TRBV7-2 to TRBJ1-5; a weak D match, TRBD1 (5 bases). The CDR3 is made up of 17 amino acids. From germline, CDR1 is SGHTA and CDR2 FQGNSA. Trimming left V 0 bases short and J 7 bases short, with 19 bases between. The CDR3 DNA follows: TGTGCCAGCAGCTTAGCGCGGGGCACGGCCGGCGGGCAGCCCCAGCATTTT. This gives the protein CASSLARGTAGGQPQHF.

This clonotype turned up a few times. The germline gene is not matched at one end of the junction; a read error may be the cause. The chain couples TRBV5-1 to TRBJ2-5, with a tentative D call TRBD2 (5 bases). CDR3 size: 13 residues. Germline V lookup: CDR1 SGHRS, CDR2 YFSETQ. The chain's CDR3 is CASSNAGPETQYF. The CDR3 DNA sequence: TGTGCCAGCAGCAACGCGGGCCCAGAGACCCAGTACTTC.

This clonotype was observed a handful of times. The chain recombines TRBV25-1 with TRBJ2-5; D call uncertain. The DNA end favors TRBJ2-7, so the J call may be wrong. In germline, CDR1 is MGHDK, CDR2 SYGVNS. This CDR3 is 14 amino acids long. The CDR3 loop is CASSDSTLTYEQYF. The CDR3, as DNA: TGTGCCAGCAGTGACTCTACCCTCACCTACGAGCAGTACTTC.

This chain links TRBV4-3 with TRBJ2-5, with unresolved D. The germline V gene has CDR1 LGHNA and CDR2 YSLEER. This CDR3 has 13 amino acids. V shed 0 bases and J shed 3 bases, with 5 bases lying between them. Here the CDR3 DNA reads TGCGCCAGCAGCCAAGACTCGGAAGAGACCCAGTACTTC. This translates into CASSQDSEETQYF.

In this sample, this clonotype turned up a few times. V usage is TRBV5-1 and J usage is TRBJ2-1, with 11 bases that match TRBD2. V dropped 7 bases and J dropped 10; count of bases not matched to a gene: 13. The CDR3 sequence is 15 residues long. In germline, CDR1 is SGHRS, CDR2 YFSETQ. The CDR3 loop is CASAGGLAGGREQFF. The CDR3 DNA reads TGCGCCAGCGCTGGTGGGCTAGCGGGAGGTCGGGAGCAGTTCTTC.

The chain employs TRBV29-1 and TRBJ2-1; 9 nucleotides match TRBD2. The CDR3 runs 13 residues. Germline V lookup: CDR1 SQVTM, CDR2 ANQGSEA. V lost 4 bases and J lost 4; bases outside the gene matches: 2. CDR3 in amino acids: CSVVTSGYNEQFF. CDR3 nucleotides: TGCAGCGTTGTCACTAGCGGGTACAATGAGCAGTTCTTC.

This chain connects TRBV4-1 to TRBJ2-1; no clear D. The CDR3 runs to 14 residues. V was clipped by 0 bases and J by 4 bases, with 7 bases between them. Germline V gene lookup returns CDR1 MGHRA and CDR2 YSYEKL. CDR3: CASSQEMGYNEQFF. Here the CDR3 DNA reads TGCGCCAGCAGCCAAGAGATGGGGTACAATGAGCAGTTCTTC.

A few counts support this clonotype. The rearrangement joins TRBV6-6 to TRBJ1-5; D is ambiguous. Trimming stripped 6 bases from V and 6 bases from J, with 18 bases between. Germline-derived CDR1 and CDR2 are MNHNY and SVGAGI (reference sequence). This CDR3 is 15 amino acids long. The CDR3 loop reads CASSSLGPSIQPQHF. CDR3 bases: TGTGCCAGCAGCTCACTTGGCCCTTCTATTCAGCCCCAGCATTTT.

The J gene is TRBJ2-1, the V gene TRBV7-9, with D perhaps matching TRBD2 (7 bases). CDR1 is SEHNR, CDR2 FQNEAQ, per germline (reference sequence). Deletions cut 5 bases from V and 6 bases from J, with 20 bases between. The CDR3 contains 16 residues. The CDR3 DNA follows: TGTGCCAGCAGCCCTATGAAGGGGGGCGGGGGCAATGAGCAGTTCTTC. Protein: CASSPMKGGGGNEQFF.

J is TRBJ2-1 and V is TRBV29-1; TRBD2 might be the D (6 bases). CDR1 is SQVTM, CDR2 ANQGSEA, per germline. The V gene lost 3 bases and the J gene lost 9 bases, with 15 bases spanning the gap. CDR3 length: 13 residues. CDR3 in DNA: TGCAGCGTTGATATGGGACTGACTTTTGAGCAGTTCTTC. Its translation is CSVDMGLTFEQFF.